This T cell receptor (beta chain) was sequenced in a study of identical twins. Findings and limits, study-wide: Cord blood beta clonotypes present at high abundance carried fewer insertions; no such pattern appeared in memory repertoires. Without tracking the same donors, conclusions rested on cross-sectional statistical analysis.

This clonotype was recorded a few times. Its target is unknown. TCRdb reanalysed the 5' RACE reads using MiXCR and keeps one entry per CDR3 protein. The sample consists of 550,000 to 800,000 distinct CDR3 sequences, about 7.6% of them appearing once. CDR3 length: 14 residues. V was pared by 4 bases and J by 2 bases, with 7 bases between. Germline-derived CDR1 and CDR2 are KGHDR and SFDVKD. This sample was shared with a second study, whose subject was yellow fever vaccine responses in identical twins.

The sequenced material came from PBMCs. The chain is built from TRBV24-1 and TRBJ2-2; D unclear. The source of this sequence is a woman aged 18-29 years in good health. CDR3 sequence reads: CATSDERNTGELFF. The CDR3 DNA follows: TGTGCCACCAGTGACGAACGCAACACCGGGGAGCTGTTTTTT.